This T cell receptor (beta chain) was recovered during a study of neurological immune-mediated disorders. Synthesis of cDNA was carried out by template-switch 5'RACE. The reaction used 10-nucleotide random UMIs. Each CDR3 protein gets one entry after TCRdb re-called the 5' RACE reads with MiXCR. The sample lists more than 50,000 distinct CDR3 sequences; around 3.4% were seen once. Ten or more counts support this clonotype. Its target is not known. Findings of the study overall: A possible signature was seen in one related-CDR3 cluster, into which phylogenetic grouping placed the repertoires of 18 of 34 multiple sclerosis patients. The multiple sclerosis repertoire cluster had no clinical or MRI feature associated with it. TCR-beta repertoires seemed private in all groups, with no expanded CDR3 amino acid sequences shared.

V gave up 0 bases and J gave up 9 bases; unmatched junction bases: 13. This CDR3 contains 19 residues. Germline assignment: CDR1 LGHDT and CDR2 YNNKEL (reference sequence). Input material: PBMCs. This chain uses TRBV3-1 with TRBJ2-1, with TRBD2 identical over 14 bases. The receptor was isolated from a woman aged 55-70 years with multiple sclerosis. CDR3 nucleotides: TGTGCCAGCAGCCAAGAACCCCGTAGACTAGCGGGGGGGCTGGGTGAGCAGTTCTTC. Encoded protein: CASSQEPRRLAGGLGEQFF.